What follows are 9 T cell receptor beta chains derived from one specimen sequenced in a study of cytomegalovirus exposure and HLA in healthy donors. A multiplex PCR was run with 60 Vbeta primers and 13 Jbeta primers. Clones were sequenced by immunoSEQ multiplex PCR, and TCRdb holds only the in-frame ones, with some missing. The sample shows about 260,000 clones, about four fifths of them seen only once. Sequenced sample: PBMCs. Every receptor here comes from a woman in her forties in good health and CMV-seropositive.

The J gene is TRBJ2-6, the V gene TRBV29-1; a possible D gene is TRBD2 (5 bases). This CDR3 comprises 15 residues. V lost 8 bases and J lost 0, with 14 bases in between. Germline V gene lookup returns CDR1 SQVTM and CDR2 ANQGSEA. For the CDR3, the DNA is TGCAGCATCCAGAGGGCCGTCTCTGGGGCCAACGTCCTGACTTTC. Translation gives CSIQRAVSGANVLTF. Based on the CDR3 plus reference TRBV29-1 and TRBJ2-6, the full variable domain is SAVISQKPSRDICQRGTSLTIQCQVDSQVTMMFWYRQQPGQSLTLIATANQGSEATYESGFVIDKFPISRPNLTFSTLTVSNMSPEDSSIYLCSIQRAVSGANVLTFGAGSRLTVL.

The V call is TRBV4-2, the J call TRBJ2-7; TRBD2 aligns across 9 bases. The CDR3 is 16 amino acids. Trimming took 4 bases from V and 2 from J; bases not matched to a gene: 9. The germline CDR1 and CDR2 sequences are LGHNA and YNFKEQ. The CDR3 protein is CASSPTTAGGTYEQYF. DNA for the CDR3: TGTGCCAGCAGCCCCACGACTGCGGGAGGGACCTACGAGCAGTACTTC.

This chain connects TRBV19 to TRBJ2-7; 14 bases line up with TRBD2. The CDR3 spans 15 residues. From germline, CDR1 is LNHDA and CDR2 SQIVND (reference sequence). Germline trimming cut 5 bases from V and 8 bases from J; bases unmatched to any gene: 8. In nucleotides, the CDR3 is TGTGCCAGTAGTTTGTCGGGACTAGCGGGAGTAAAGCAGTACTTC. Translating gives CASSLSGLAGVKQYF.

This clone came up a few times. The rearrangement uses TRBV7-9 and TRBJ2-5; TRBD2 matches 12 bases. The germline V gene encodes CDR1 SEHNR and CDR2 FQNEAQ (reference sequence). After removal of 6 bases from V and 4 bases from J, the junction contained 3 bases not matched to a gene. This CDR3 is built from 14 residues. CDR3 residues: CASSEGLAGETQYF. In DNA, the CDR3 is TGTGCCAGCAGTGAGGGACTAGCGGGAGAGACCCAGTACTTC.

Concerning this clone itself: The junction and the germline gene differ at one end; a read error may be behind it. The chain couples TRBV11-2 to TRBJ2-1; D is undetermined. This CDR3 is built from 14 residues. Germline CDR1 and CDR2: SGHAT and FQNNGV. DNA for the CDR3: TGTACCAGCAGCTTAGCACTTTTCTACAATGAGCAGTTCTTC. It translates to CTSSLALFYNEQFF.

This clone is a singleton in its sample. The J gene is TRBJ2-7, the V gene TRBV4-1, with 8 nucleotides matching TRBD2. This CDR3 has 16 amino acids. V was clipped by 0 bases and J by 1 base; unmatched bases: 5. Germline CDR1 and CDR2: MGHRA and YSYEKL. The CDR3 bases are TGCGCCAGCAGCCAAGATATCAGCGGGAGTTCCTACGAGCAGTACTTC. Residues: CASSQDISGSSYEQYF.

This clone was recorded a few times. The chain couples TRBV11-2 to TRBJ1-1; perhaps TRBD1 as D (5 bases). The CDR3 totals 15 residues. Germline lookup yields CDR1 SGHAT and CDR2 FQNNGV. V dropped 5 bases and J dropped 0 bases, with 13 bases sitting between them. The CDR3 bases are TGTGCCAGCAGCGGTCGCGGACACCTGAACACTGAAGCTTTCTTT. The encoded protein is CASSGRGHLNTEAFF.

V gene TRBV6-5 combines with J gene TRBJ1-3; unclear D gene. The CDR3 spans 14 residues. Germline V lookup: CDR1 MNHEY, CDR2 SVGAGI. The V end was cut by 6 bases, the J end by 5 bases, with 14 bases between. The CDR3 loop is CASSQGGFRNTIYF. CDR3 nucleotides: TGTGCCAGCAGCCAAGGAGGTTTTCGAAACACCATATATTTT.

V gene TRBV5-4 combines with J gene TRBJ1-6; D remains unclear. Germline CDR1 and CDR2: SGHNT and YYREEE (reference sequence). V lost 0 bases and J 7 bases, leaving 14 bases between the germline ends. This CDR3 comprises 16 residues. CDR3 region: CASSLAARRENSPLHF. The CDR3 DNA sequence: TGTGCCAGCAGCTTGGCGGCTAGAAGGGAGAATTCACCCCTCCACTTT.